These 11 T cell receptor beta chains originate from one sample sequenced in a study of blood T cells in healthy people across ages (dated by TCRdb to between 2015 and 2017). The library was prepared using 5' RACE. The second PCR ran for roughly 7 to 11 cycles and used a J-beta primer mix along with a sample-barcoded 5' primer. TCRdb reanalyzed the raw reads on its own, using fastp at Q25 for trimming and MiXCR for clone calling, and kept in-frame beta chains. Every entry covers one CDR3 protein and lists the most common genes and DNA from its rows. Across this sample there are fewer than 2 million distinct CDR3 sequences, with roughly two fifths seen only once. More than 20% of the sample is taken by the ten largest. Source material: blood. All receptors come from a human donor in good health.

V gene TRBV7-2 combines with J gene TRBJ2-5; 11 nucleotides line up with TRBD2. CDR3 length equals 16 residues. Germline trimming cut 5 bases from V and 11 bases from J; bases unmatched to any gene: 16. Germline V gene sequence: CDR1 SGHTA, CDR2 FQGNSA. The CDR3 reads CASSPTLAGGRYEQYF. The CDR3 bases are TGTGCCAGCAGCCCGACCCTAGCGGGGGGCAGGTATGAGCAGTACTTC.

The chain carries TRBV9 and TRBJ2-3; D assignment may be TRBD1 or TRBD2 (5 bases each). Trimming pared 3 bases from V and 2 bases from J, leaving 19 bases between. This CDR3 spans 17 amino acids. Germline loops: CDR1 SGDLS, CDR2 YYNGEE. The CDR3 reads CASSGLGPRTPTDTQYF. DNA for the CDR3: TGTGCCAGCAGCGGCCTGGGACCAAGAACCCCCACAGATACGCAGTATTTT.

This clonotype was seen a handful of times. The V call is TRBV6-5, the J call TRBJ2-5; D is unresolved. V was clipped by 0 bases and J by 1 base, with 9 bases between them. Germline CDR1 reads MNHEY; CDR2 reads SVGAGI. The CDR3 loop spans 15 amino acids. The CDR3, as DNA: TGTGCCAGCAGTTACTCGGTCAGATTCCAAGAGACCCAGTACTTC. Residues: CASSYSVRFQETQYF.

The rearrangement uses TRBV6-5 and TRBJ2-7; D unclear. The CDR3 is 15 residues long. The V gene's germline CDR1 is MNHEY and CDR2 SVGAGI. V lost 1 base and J 2 bases, leaving 12 bases between the germline ends. The CDR3 DNA follows: TGTGCCAGCAGTTACTATGATGGAAGTACCTACGAGCAGTACTTC. As protein: CASSYYDGSTYEQYF.

As to this clonotype: This may come from a read error, since a much larger clone is one base off. The CDR3 DNA reads TGTGCCAGCAGTTACTCGGAGCCAACTAATGAAAAACTGTTTTTT. Encoded protein: CASSYSEPTNEKLFF. J is TRBJ1-4 and V is TRBV6-2 or TRBV6-3; D gene unclear. Trimming shortened V by 0 bases and J by 0 bases, and 5 bases separated the two germline ends. The CDR3 length is 15 residues. Germline CDR1 is MNHEY and CDR2 is SVGEGT.

This clonotype showed up many times. The chain recombines TRBV7-2 with TRBJ2-7; 10 nucleotides match TRBD2. This CDR3 has 14 residues. Germline CDR1 reads SGHTA; CDR2 reads FQGNSA. V lost 2 bases, J lost 3 bases, and 1 base stayed unmatched. The CDR3 spells CASSLTSGVYEQYF. The DNA for the CDR3 is TGTGCCAGCAGCTTAACTAGCGGGGTCTACGAGCAGTACTTC.

This clonotype was detected only a few times. The chain links TRBV4-2 to TRBJ2-3; possible D gene TRBD1, 6 bases. Germline assignment: CDR1 LGHNA and CDR2 YNFKEQ. Trimming removed 1 base at V and 2 bases at J, with 10 bases between. CDR3 length equals 15 residues. CDR3 amino acids: CASSQGRGYTDTQYF. For the CDR3, the DNA is TGTGCCAGCAGCCAAGGCAGGGGTTACACAGATACGCAGTATTTT.

The chain links TRBV7-2 to TRBJ2-2; no clear D. The CDR3 loop spans 14 amino acids. Germline lookup yields CDR1 SGHTA and CDR2 FQGNSA. Trimming pared 5 bases from V and 4 bases from J, leaving 11 bases between. CDR3 protein: CASSQLRGTGELFF. The CDR3 coding sequence is TGTGCCAGCAGCCAATTACGTGGCACCGGGGAGCTGTTTTTT.

This rearrangement joins TRBV20-1 to TRBJ2-5; 9 bases match TRBD2. Losses at the gene ends were 6 bases for V and 4 bases for J; bases not matched to a gene: 12. The CDR3 has 15 residues. CDR1 is DFQATT, CDR2 SNEGSKA, per germline (reference sequence). The CDR3 sequence is CSATEVAGAGETQYF. Written as DNA, the CDR3 is TGCAGTGCAACGGAGGTAGCGGGGGCCGGAGAGACCCAGTACTTC.

V gene TRBV20-1 combines with J gene TRBJ2-7, with 9 bases identical to TRBD1. Germline lookup yields CDR1 DFQATT and CDR2 SNEGSKA (reference sequence). V lost 0 bases to trimming and J lost 5 bases; unmatched junction nucleotides: 5. The CDR3 covers 14 residues. DNA of the CDR3: TGCAGTGCTAGAGATCACAGGGGGCACGACGAGCAGTACTTC. Its protein product is CSARDHRGHDEQYF.

The chain joins TRBV5-1 to TRBJ2-7, with D possibly being TRBD1 or TRBD2 (5 bases each). V shed 2 bases and J shed 2 bases, with 14 bases lying between them. The CDR3 has 15 residues. Germline V gene sequence: CDR1 SGHRS, CDR2 YFSETQ. The CDR3 is CASSLGVSATYEQYF. The CDR3 region has the DNA TGCGCCAGCAGCTTAGGGGTTAGCGCTACCTACGAGCAGTACTTC.